The 7 T cell receptor beta chains below come from one sample, sequenced in a study of T cells in Graves' hyperthyroidism and ophthalmopathy. What was amplified from RNA transcripts were TCR beta CDR3 regions. Primed by the HTBI set, a first-round RT-PCR was run on the TCR CDR3. TCRdb fed the multiplex PCR reads into MiXCR, producing one record per CDR3 protein. The sample has 500,000 to 600,000 distinct CDR3 sequences; around 42% are singletons. What was sequenced was peripheral blood or thyroid tissue (not recorded which). The origin of the receptors is an adult woman with Graves' disease, either hyperthyroidism or ophthalmopathy (not recorded which).

This clonotype has more than one count but fewer than ten. The chain has TRBV28 and TRBJ1-6, with D unclear. Between the trimmed V and J ends, which lost 2 bases and 5 bases, there was a span of 7 bases. This CDR3 comprises 14 residues. Germline lookup yields CDR1 MDHEN and CDR2 SYDVKM. CDR3 nucleotide sequence: TGTGCCAGCAGTTTAGATCCAGATAATTCACCCCTCCACTTT. It encodes CASSLDPDNSPLHF.

This clonotype was observed a single time. A read error may account for a junction end that differs from germline. The chain employs TRBV29-1 and TRBJ2-7, with TRBD1 matching 10 bases. The CDR3 has 16 residues. Germline loops: CDR1 SQVTM, CDR2 ANQGSEA. The CDR3 sequence is CGVEGTGTGDSYEQYF. CDR3 bases: TGCGGCGTTGAAGGCACAGGGACAGGGGATTCGTACGAGCAGTACTTC.

This clonotype came up once. Compared with germline, one end of the junction differs, possibly owing to a read error. The rearrangement links TRBV7-9 to TRBJ2-6, with 7 bases identical to TRBD2. The CDR3 is 14 amino acids. The germline V gene has CDR1 SEHNR and CDR2 FQNEAQ (reference sequence). The CDR3 loop is CASSPQRGMNTEAF. The CDR3 DNA is TGTGCCAGCAGCCCCCAGCGGGGAATGAACACTGAAGCTTTC. Filled out from reference TRBV7-9 and TRBJ2-6, the complete variable domain reads DTGVSQNPRHKITKRGQNVTFRCDPISEHNRLYWYRQTLGQGPEFLTYFQNEAQLEKSRLLSDRFSAERPKGSFSTLEIQRTEQGDSAMYLCASSPQRGMNTEAFGAGSRLTVL.

The chain links TRBV29-1 to TRBJ1-1, with D uncertain. CDR3 size: 12 residues. The V gene lost 4 bases and the J gene lost 4 bases, with 10 bases spanning the gap. Germline CDR1 SQVTM, CDR2 ANQGSEA. The CDR3 DNA is TGCAGCGTTGGAGAGGGTACCACTGAAGCTTTCTTT. Translated, it gives CSVGEGTTEAFF.

The chain employs TRBV6-5 and TRBJ2-1; tentatively, D is TRBD1 (6 bases). V was clipped by 10 bases and J by 4 bases, with 11 bases between them. Germline V gene data show CDR1 as MNHEY and CDR2 as SVGAGI. This CDR3 spans 12 amino acids. The CDR3 is CATFTGYNEQFF. CDR3 bases: TGTGCCACCTTTACAGGGTACAATGAGCAGTTCTTC.

The chain couples TRBV9 to TRBJ2-5, with TRBD1 matching 8 bases. The length of the CDR3 is 16 residues. Germline V gives CDR1 SGDLS, CDR2 YYNGEE. V shed 0 bases, J shed 1 base, and the junction held 5 bases outside the gene matches. CDR3 sequence reads: CASSVGQGTFQETQYF. CDR3 nucleotide sequence: TGTGCCAGCAGCGTAGGACAGGGGACCTTCCAAGAGACCCAGTACTTC.

This clonotype was detected ten times or more. This chain connects TRBV4-1 to TRBJ2-2; no clear D gene. The germline gives CDR1 MGHRA, CDR2 YSYEKL. V was trimmed by 4 bases and J by 0 bases, leaving 12 bases between them. The CDR3 has 16 residues. The CDR3 loop is CASSRRTFSNTGELFF. CDR3 DNA sequence: TGCGCCAGCAGCCGACGGACCTTCTCGAACACCGGGGAGCTGTTTTTT.